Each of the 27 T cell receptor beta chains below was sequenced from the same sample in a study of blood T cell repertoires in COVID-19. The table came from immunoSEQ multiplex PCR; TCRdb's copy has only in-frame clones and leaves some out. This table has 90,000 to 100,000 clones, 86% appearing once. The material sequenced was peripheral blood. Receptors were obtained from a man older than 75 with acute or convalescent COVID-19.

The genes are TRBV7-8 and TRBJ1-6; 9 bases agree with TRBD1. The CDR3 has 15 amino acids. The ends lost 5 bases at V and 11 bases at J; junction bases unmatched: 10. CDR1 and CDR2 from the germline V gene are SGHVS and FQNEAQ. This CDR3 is CASSIHGTGLTPLHF. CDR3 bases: TGTGCCAGCAGCATCCACGGGACAGGGCTAACACCCCTCCACTTT.

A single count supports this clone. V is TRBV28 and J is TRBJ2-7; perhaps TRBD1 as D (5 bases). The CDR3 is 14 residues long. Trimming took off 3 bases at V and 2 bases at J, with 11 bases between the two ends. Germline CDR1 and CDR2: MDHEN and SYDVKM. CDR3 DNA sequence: TGTGCCAGCAGTTTTCAGGGTGGGCCCTACGAGCAGTACTTC. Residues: CASSFQGGPYEQYF.

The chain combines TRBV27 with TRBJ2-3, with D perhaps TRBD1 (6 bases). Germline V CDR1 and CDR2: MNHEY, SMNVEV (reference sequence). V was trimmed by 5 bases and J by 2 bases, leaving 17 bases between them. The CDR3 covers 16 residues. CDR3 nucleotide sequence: TGTGCCAGCAGTCCCCAGCGAGGGGGTTACACAGATACGCAGTATTTT. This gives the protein CASSPQRGGYTDTQYF.

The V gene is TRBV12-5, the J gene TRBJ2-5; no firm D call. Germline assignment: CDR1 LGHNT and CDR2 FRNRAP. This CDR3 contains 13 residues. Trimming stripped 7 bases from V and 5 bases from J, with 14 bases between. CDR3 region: CASASRSFETQYF. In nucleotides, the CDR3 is TGTGCTAGTGCCTCCCGCAGTTTCGAGACCCAGTACTTC.

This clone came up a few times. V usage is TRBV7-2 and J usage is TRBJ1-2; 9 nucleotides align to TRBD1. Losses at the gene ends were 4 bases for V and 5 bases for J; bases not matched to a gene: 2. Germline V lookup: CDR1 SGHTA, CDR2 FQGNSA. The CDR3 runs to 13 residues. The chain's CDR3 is CASSWDREYGYTF. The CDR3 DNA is TGTGCCAGCAGCTGGGACAGGGAGTATGGCTACACCTTC.

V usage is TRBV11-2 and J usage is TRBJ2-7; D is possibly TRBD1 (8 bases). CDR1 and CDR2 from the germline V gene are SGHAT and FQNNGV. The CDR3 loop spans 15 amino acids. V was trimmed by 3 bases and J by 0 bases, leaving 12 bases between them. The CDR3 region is CASSLHRGGSYEQYF. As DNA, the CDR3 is TGTGCCAGCAGCTTGCACAGGGGGGGCTCCTACGAGCAGTACTTC.

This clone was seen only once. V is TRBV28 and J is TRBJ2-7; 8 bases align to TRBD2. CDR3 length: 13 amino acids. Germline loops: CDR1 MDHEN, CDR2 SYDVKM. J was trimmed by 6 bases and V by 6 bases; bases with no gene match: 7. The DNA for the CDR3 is TGTGCCAGCAGGACCGGGACTAGGGGCGAGCAGTACTTC. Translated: CASRTGTRGEQYF.

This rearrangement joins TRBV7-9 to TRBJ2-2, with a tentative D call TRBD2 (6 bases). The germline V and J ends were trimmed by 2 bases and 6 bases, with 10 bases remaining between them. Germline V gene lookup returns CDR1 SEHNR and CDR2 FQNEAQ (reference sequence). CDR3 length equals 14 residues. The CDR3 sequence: CASSLTSLPGELFF. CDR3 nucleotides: TGTGCCAGCAGCTTAACTAGCCTCCCCGGGGAGCTGTTTTTT.

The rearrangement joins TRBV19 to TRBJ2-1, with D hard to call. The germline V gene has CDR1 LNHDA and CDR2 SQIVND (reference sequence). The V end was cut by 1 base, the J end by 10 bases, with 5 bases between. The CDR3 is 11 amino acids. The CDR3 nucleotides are TGTGCCAGTAGTATAGCGTTCGAGCAGTTCTTC. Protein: CASSIAFEQFF.

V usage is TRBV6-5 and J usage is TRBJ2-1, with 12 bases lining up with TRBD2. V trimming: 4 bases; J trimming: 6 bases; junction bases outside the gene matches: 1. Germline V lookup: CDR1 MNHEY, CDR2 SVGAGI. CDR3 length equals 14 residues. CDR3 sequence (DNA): TGTGCCAGCAGTTCTAGCGGGAGGGCCAATGAGCAGTTCTTC. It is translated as CASSSSGRANEQFF.

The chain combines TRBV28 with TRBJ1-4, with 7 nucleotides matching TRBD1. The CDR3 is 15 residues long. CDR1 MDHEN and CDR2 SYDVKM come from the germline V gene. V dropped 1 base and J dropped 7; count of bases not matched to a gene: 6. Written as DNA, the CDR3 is TGTGCCAGCAGTTTATTAGACAGGGTGGGTGAAAAACTGTTTTTT. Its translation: CASSLLDRVGEKLFF. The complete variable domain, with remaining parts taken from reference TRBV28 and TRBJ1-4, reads DVKVTQSSRYLVKRTGEKVFLECVQDMDHENMFWYRQDPGLGLRLIYFSYDVKMKEKGDIPEGYSVSREKKERFSLILESASTNQTSMYLCASSLLDRVGEKLFFGSGTQLSVL.

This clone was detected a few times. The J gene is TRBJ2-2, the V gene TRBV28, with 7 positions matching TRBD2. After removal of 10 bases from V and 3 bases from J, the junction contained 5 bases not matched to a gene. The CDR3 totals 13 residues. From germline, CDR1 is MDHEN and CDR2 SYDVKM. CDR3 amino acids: CATGRGYTGELFF. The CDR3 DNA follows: TGTGCCACGGGGAGGGGTTACACCGGGGAGCTGTTTTTT.

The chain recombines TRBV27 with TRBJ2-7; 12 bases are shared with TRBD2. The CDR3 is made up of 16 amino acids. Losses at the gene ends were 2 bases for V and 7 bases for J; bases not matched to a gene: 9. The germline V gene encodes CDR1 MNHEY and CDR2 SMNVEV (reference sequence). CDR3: CASSLTASGRAWEQYF. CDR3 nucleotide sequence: TGTGCCAGCAGTTTAACGGCTAGCGGGAGGGCCTGGGAGCAGTACTTC.

The CDR3, as DNA: TGTGCCAGCAGTACACCCGCCGAGCAGTTCTTC. Its protein is CASSTPAEQFF. The chain is built from TRBV28 and TRBJ2-1; D remains ambiguous. The CDR3 is 11 residues long. Trimming stripped 5 bases from V and 10 bases from J, with 9 bases between. Per germline, CDR1 MDHEN and CDR2 SYDVKM.

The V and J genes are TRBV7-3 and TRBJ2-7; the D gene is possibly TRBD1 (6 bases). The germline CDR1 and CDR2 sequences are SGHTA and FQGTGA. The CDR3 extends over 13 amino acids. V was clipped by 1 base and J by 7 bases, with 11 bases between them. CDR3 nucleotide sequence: TGTGCCAGCAGCTTAATCAGGGGTGAAGAGCAGTACTTC. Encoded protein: CASSLIRGEEQYF.

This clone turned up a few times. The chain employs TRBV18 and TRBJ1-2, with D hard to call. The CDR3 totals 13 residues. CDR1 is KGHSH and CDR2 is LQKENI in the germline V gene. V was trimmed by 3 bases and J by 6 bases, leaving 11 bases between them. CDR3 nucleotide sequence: TGTGCCAGCTCACCTTCCAGGACTGATGGCTACACCTTC. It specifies CASSPSRTDGYTF.

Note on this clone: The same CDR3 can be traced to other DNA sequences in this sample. In DNA, the CDR3 is TGCGCCAGCAGCTTGGCCGGGACTAGCACAGATACGCAGTATTTT. Translating it yields CASSLAGTSTDTQYF. V and J are TRBV5-1 and TRBJ2-3; tentative D call: TRBD2 (6 bases). The length of the CDR3 is 15 residues. Germline V gene sequence: CDR1 SGHRS, CDR2 YFSETQ. Trimming took 0 bases from V and 0 from J, leaving 8 bases between them.

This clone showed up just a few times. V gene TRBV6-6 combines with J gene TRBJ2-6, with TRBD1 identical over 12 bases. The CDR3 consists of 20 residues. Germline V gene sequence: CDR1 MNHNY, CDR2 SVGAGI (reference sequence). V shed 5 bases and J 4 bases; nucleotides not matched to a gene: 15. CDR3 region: CASSPRPPWDRGLGANVLTF. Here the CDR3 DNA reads TGTGCCAGCAGTCCGCGGCCGCCTTGGGACAGGGGGCTCGGGGCCAACGTCCTGACTTTC.

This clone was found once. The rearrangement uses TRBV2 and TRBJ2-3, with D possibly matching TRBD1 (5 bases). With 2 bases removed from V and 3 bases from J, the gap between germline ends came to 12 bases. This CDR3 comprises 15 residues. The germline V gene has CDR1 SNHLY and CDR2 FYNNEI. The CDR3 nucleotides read TGTGCCAGCAGTGAAAATGGGCAGGGAACAGATACGCAGTATTTT. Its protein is CASSENGQGTDTQYF.

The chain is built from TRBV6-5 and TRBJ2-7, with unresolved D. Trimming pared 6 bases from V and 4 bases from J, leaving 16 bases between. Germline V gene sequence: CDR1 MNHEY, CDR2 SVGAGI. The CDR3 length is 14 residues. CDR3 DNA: TGTGCCAGCAGCTCACGTTTCGACACGTACGAGCAGTACTTC. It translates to CASSSRFDTYEQYF.

CDR3 DNA: TGTGCCAGCAGTAGCCGAAACACTGAAGCTTTCTTT. It codes for CASSSRNTEAFF. The chain uses TRBV28 and TRBJ1-1; D unresolved. This CDR3 is 12 amino acids long. Germline CDR1 is MDHEN and CDR2 is SYDVKM. V shed 5 bases and J shed 2 bases, with 6 bases lying between them.

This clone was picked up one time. The chain's CDR3 is CSVDPGLAGGRETQYF. The CDR3 DNA is TGCAGCGTTGATCCGGGACTAGCGGGAGGGCGGGAGACCCAGTACTTC. The J gene is TRBJ2-5, the V gene TRBV29-1, with 16 nucleotides matching TRBD2. Germline V gene data show CDR1 as SQVTM and CDR2 as ANQGSEA. Unmatched junction bases numbered 6, after V lost 3 bases and J lost 5 bases. CDR3 size: 16 residues.

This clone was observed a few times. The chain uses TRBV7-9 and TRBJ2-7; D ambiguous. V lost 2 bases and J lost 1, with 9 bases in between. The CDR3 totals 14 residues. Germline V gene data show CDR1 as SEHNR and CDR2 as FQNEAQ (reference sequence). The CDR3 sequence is CASSLSGGSYEQYF. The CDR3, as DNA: TGTGCCAGCAGCTTATCTGGCGGATCCTACGAGCAGTACTTC.

CDR3 protein: CASSHSGSSYEQYF. The CDR3 coding sequence is TGTGCCAGCAGCCATAGCGGGAGCTCCTACGAGCAGTACTTC. The chain couples TRBV3-1 (or the pseudogene TRBV3-2) to TRBJ2-7, with TRBD2 identical over 9 bases. This CDR3 has 14 amino acids. Losses at the gene ends were 3 bases for V and 0 bases for J; bases not matched to a gene: 0. Looked up from germline, CDR1 is LGHDT and CDR2 is YNNKEL (reference sequence).

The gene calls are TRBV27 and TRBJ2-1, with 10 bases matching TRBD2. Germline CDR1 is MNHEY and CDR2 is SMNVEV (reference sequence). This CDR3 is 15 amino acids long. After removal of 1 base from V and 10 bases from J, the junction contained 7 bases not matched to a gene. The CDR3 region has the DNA TGTGCCAGCAGTTTATGGAGTAGCGGGAGGCGCGAGCAGTTCTTC. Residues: CASSLWSSGRREQFF.

The CDR3 loop is CASSPGHNEQFF. The CDR3 DNA follows: TGTGCCAGCAGTCCAGGCCACAATGAGCAGTTCTTC. The rearrangement joins TRBV25-1 to TRBJ2-1; D not certain. CDR1 MGHDK and CDR2 SYGVNS come from the germline V gene. V was cut by 5 bases and J by 5 bases, with 7 bases left in between. CDR3 size: 12 residues.

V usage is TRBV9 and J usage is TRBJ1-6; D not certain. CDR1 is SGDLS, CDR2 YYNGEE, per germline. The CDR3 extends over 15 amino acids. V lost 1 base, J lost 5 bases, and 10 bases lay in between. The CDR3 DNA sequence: TGTGCCAGCAGCGTACGGTGGCAGGATAATTCACCCCTCCACTTT. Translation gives CASSVRWQDNSPLHF.